This T cell receptor beta chain was sequenced in a study of blood T cell repertoires in COVID-19. Overall study: T cells, B-cell-depleted T cells, or PBMCs provided the cDNA or gDNA that served as material.

The junction had 7 bases not matched to a gene; V was cut back by 5 bases and J by 0 bases. This CDR3 is built from 16 residues. CDR1 is SEHNR, CDR2 FQNEAQ, per germline (reference sequence). Methods used by the authors: Reference gene primers were amplified, and this amplification served to estimate nucleated cell counts. Generated by immunoSEQ multiplex PCR, the TCRdb table keeps only in-frame clones and is missing some. The V and J calls and clone size are taken from that table; D and trimming were inferred from the DNA. Of around 300,000 clones listed, around 91% are singletons. The receptor was derived from a young woman with acute COVID-19. Specimen: PBMCs or T cells enriched from blood (not recorded which). This chain uses TRBV7-9 with TRBJ2-1, with TRBD2 matching 7 bases. This CDR3 is CASSGGRDSSYNEQFF. For the CDR3, the DNA is TGTGCCAGCAGCGGGGGGAGGGACTCCTCCTACAATGAGCAGTTCTTC.